The entry below gives a single TCR beta chain sequence along with its context. This sample was taken from a study of cytomegalovirus exposure and HLA in healthy donors. These donors were members of the approximately 110-subject validation cohort, a group separate from the approximately 640-subject first cohort. The germline V gene has CDR1 MDHEN and CDR2 SYDVKM. This CDR3 region has 15 residues. Trimming took off 4 bases at V and 3 bases at J, with 13 bases between the two ends. The repertoire was sequenced with immunoSEQ multiplex PCR; TCRdb's copy has only in-frame clones and lacks some. The sample has approximately 140,000 clones; just under 85% are singletons.

The rearrangement links TRBV28 to TRBJ2-1, with D maybe TRBD2 (6 bases). The clonotype originates from a woman in her twenties or thirties in good health and CMV-seronegative. Sequenced material: PBMCs. CDR3 DNA: TGTGCCAGCAGTTCCGGGTGGAGGGGCTACAATGAGCAGTTCTTC. It specifies CASSSGWRGYNEQFF.